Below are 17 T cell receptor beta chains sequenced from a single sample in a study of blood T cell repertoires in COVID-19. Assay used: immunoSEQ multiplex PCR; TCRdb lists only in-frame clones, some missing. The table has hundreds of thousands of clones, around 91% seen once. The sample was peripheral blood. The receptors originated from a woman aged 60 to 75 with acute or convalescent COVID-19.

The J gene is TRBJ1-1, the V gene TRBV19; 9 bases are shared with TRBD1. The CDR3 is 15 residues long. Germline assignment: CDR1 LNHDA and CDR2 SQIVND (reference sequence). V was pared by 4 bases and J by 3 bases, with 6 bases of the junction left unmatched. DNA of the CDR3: TGTGCCAGTAGTACCCGGACAGGGGCGGACACTGAAGCTTTCTTT. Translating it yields CASSTRTGADTEAFF.

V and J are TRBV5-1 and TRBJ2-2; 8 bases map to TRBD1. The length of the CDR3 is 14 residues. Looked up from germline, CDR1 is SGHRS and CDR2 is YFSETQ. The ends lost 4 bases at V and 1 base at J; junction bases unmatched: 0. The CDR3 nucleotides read TGCGCCAGCAGCGGACAGGGGAACACCGGGGAGCTGTTTTTT. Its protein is CASSGQGNTGELFF.

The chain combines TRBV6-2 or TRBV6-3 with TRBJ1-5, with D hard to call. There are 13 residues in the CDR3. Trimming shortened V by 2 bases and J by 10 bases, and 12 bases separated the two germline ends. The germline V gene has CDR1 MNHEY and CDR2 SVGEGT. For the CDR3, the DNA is TGTGCCAGCAGTTACGGCGAGGGAATTCCCCAGCATTTT. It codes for CASSYGEGIPQHF.

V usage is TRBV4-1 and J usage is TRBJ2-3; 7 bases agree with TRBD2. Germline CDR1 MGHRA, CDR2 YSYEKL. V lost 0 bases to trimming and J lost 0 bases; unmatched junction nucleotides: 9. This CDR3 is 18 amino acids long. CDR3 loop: CASSQDLRGVPSTDTQYF. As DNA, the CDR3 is TGCGCCAGCAGCCAAGATCTCCGGGGGGTTCCTAGCACAGATACGCAGTATTTT.

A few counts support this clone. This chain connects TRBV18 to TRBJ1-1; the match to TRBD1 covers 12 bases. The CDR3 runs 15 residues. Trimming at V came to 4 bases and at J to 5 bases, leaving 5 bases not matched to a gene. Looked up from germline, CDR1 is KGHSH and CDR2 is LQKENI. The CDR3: CASSLGQGASTEAFF. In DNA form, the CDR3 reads TGTGCCAGCTCACTGGGACAGGGGGCGAGTACTGAAGCTTTCTTT.

Written as DNA, the CDR3 is TGTGCCAGCAGTTTTCAGGGCGAGCAGTACTTC. The encoded protein is CASSFQGEQYF. This chain joins TRBV12-3 or TRBV12-4 and TRBJ2-7, with a possible D match to TRBD1 (5 bases). V was cut by 3 bases and J by 6 bases, with 6 bases left in between. This CDR3 comprises 11 residues.

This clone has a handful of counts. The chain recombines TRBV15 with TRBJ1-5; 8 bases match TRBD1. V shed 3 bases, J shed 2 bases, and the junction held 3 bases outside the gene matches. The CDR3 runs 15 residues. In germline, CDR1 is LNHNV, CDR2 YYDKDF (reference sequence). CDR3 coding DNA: TGTGCCACCAGCAGGGACAGGGAGGGCAATCAGCCCCAGCATTTT. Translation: CATSRDREGNQPQHF.

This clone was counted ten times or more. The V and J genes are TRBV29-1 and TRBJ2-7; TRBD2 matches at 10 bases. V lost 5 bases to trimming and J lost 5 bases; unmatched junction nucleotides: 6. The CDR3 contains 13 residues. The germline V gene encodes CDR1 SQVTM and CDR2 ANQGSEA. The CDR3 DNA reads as TGCAGCGTTCCACAGCGGGAGGGCGACGAGCAGTACTTC. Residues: CSVPQREGDEQYF.

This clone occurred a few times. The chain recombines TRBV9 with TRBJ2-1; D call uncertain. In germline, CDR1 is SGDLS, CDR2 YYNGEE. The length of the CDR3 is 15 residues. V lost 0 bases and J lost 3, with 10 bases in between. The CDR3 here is CASSVGLNSYNEQFF. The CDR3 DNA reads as TGTGCCAGCAGCGTAGGTCTGAACAGCTACAATGAGCAGTTCTTC.

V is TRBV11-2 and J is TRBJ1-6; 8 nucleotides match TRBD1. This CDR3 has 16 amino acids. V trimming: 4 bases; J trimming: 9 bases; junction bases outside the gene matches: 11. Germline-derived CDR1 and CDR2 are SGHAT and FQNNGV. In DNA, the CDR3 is TGTGCCAGCAGCTCTGACAGGGGACTACTTGGTTCACCCCTCCACTTT. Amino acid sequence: CASSSDRGLLGSPLHF.

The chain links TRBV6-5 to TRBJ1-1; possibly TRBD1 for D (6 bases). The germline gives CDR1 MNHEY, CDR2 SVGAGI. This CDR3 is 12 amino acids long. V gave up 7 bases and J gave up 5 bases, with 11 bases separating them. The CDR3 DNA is TGTGCCAGCATTTCCGACAGGACTGAAGCTTTCTTT. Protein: CASISDRTEAFF.

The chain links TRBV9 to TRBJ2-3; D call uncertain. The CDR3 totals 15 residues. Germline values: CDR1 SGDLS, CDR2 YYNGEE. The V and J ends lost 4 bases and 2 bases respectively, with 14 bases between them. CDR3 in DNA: TGTGCCAGCAGCCTCGACACGAACCCCACAGATACGCAGTATTTT. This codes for CASSLDTNPTDTQYF.

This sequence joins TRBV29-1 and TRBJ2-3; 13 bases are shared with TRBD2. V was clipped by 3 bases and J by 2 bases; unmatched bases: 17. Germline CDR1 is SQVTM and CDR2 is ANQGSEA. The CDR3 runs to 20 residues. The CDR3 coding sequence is TGCAGCGTTGATAGGAAGGTTTCGACTAGCGGGGGGCCTACCACAGATACGCAGTATTTT. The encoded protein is CSVDRKVSTSGGPTTDTQYF.

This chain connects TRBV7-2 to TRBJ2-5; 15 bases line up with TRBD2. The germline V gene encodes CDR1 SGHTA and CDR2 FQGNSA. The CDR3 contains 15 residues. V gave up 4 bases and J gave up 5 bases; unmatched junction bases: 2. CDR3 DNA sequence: TGTGCCAGCAGCTACGGGACTAGCGGGAGGGAGACCCAGTACTTC. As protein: CASSYGTSGRETQYF.

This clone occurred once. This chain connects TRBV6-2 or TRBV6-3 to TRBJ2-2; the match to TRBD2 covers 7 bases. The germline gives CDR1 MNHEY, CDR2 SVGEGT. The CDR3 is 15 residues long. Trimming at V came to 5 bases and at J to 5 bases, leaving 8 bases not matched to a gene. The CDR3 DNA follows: TGTGCCAGCAGTGCGTCTAGCGGTCGAACCGGGGAGCTGTTTTTT. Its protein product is CASSASSGRTGELFF.

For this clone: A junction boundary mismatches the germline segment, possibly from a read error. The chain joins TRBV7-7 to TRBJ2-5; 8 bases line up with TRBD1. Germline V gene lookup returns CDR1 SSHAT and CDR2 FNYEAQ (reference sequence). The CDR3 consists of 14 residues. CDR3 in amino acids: CASSPGQGQETQYF. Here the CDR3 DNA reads TGTGCTAGCAGCCCCGGACAGGGACAAGAGACCCAGTACTTC.

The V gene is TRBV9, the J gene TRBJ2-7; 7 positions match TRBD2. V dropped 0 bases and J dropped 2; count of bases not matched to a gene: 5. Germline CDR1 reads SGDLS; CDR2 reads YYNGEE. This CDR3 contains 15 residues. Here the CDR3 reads CASSVAGGVPYEQYF. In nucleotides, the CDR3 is TGTGCCAGCAGCGTAGCTGGGGGGGTCCCCTACGAGCAGTACTTC.